This TCR beta chain was documented in a study of blood T cell repertoires in COVID-19. Across the whole study: T cells, B-cell-depleted T cells, or PBMCs supplied cDNA or gDNA.

Here immunoSEQ multiplex PCR was the method, and the copy in TCRdb shows in-frame clones only, minus some. The table records 250,000 or so clones, around nine tenths of them present only once. The sequence came from a woman aged 60-70 years with COVID-19, enrolled during active disease. Input material: peripheral blood.

CDR3 sequence (DNA): TGTGCCAGCAGCTTATTTCAGGCTAGCGGGGCAAGCACAGATACGCAGTATTTT. Translated: CASSLFQASGASTDTQYF. V is TRBV13 and J is TRBJ2-3, with 9 bases matching TRBD2. The CDR3 is 18 amino acids. Trimming cost V 2 bases and J 0 bases; bases outside gene matches: 9. From germline, CDR1 is PRHDT and CDR2 FYEKMQ (reference sequence). The full variable domain, in which reference TRBV13 and TRBJ2-3 provide the parts outside the CDR3, is AAGVIQSPRHLIKEKRETATLKCYPIPRHDTVYWYQQGPGQDPQFLISFYEKMQSDKGSIPDRFSAQQFSDYHSELNMSSLELGDSALYFCASSLFQASGASTDTQYFGPGTRLTVL.